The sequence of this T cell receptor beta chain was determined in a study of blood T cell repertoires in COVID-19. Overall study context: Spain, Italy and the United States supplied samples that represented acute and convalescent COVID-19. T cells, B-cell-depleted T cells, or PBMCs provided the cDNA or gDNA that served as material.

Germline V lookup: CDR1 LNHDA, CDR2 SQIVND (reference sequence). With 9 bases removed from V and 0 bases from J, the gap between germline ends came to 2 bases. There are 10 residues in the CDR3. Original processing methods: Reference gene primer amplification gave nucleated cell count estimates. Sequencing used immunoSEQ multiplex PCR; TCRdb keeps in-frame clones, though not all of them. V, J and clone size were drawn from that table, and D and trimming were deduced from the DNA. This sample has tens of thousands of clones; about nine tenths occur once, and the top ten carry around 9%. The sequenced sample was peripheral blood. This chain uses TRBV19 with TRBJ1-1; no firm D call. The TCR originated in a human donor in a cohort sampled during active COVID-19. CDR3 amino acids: CASMNTEAFF. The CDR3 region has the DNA TGTGCCAGCATGAACACTGAAGCTTTCTTT. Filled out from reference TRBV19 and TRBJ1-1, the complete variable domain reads DGGITQSPKYLFRKEGQNVTLSCEQNLNHDAMYWYRQDPGQGLRLIYYSQIVNDFQKGDIAEGYSVSREKKESFPLTVTSAQKNPTAFYLCASMNTEAFFGQGTRLTVV.